The text below deals with one T cell receptor (beta chain). TCRdb's table, derived via immunoSEQ multiplex PCR, lists solely in-frame clones and lacks some. The repertoire holds more than 9,000 clones, roughly 82% seen once, with roughly 31% in the top ten. The sample is drawn from a study of PD-1 and CTLA-4 blockade in melanoma. The CDR3 contains 18 residues. Trimming at V came to 4 bases and at J to 4 bases, leaving 11 bases not matched to a gene. The germline V gene has CDR1 SGHVS and CDR2 FQNEAQ. This receptor was identified in a human donor with melanoma. Specimen: CD8+ T cells from peripheral blood, collected from a patient given anti-PD-1 treatment. The rearrangement links TRBV7-8 to TRBJ1-3; 12 bases are shared with TRBD1. The CDR3 DNA is TGTGCCAGCAGCTCCTATACCGGGACAGGGGGCGCGGGAAACACCATATATTTT. It specifies CASSSYTGTGGAGNTIYF.